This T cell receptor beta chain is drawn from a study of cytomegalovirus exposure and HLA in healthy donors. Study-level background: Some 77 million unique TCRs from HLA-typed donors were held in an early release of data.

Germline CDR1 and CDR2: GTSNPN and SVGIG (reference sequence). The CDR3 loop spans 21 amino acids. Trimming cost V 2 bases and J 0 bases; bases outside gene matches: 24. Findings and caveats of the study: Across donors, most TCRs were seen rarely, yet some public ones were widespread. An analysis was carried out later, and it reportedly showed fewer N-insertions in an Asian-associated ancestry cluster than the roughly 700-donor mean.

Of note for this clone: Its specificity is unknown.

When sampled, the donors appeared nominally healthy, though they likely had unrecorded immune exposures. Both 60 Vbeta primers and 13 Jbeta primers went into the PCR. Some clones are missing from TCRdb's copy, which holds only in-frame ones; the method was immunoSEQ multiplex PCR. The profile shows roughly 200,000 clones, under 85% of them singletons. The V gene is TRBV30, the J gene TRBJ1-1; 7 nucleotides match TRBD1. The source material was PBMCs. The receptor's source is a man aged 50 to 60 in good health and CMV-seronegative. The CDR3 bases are TGTGCCTGGAGTCCTCGGACAGGCCGTCTAAGATTCCCCGTCTTGAACACTGAAGCTTTCTTT. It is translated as CAWSPRTGRLRFPVLNTEAFF.